The rows below give T cell receptor beta chains drawn from one sample of a study of T cell changes during pregnancy in multiple sclerosis. Repertoires were generated with immunoSEQ multiplex PCR, while TCRdb's copy carries only in-frame clones and drops some. The sample includes tens of thousands of clones, about 90% of them seen just once. This material consisted of peripheral blood, taken in the second trimester of pregnancy. All receptors derive from a female donor with multiple sclerosis, enrolled in a pregnancy study. CDR3s include the opening cysteine and the closing phenylalanine or tryptophan. A D gene is named only where the DNA matches it firmly. Expanded clones are given a class, and other clones once, few, many or no size at all.

TRBJ1-2,.,TRBD1,TRBV6-5,TGTGCCAGCAGTCCCGGACAGGGTGGATGGGGCTACACCTTC,CASSPGQGGWGYTF
TRBJ2-2,once,.,TRBV19,TGTGCCAGTAGGGCCCCGGGGACCGGGGAGCTGTTTTTT,CASRAPGTGELFF
TRBJ2-5,few,TRBD2,TRBV6-6,TGTGCCAGCAGTTACTCGAGCGGGACCCAAGAGACCCAGTACTTC,CASSYSSGTQETQYF
TRBJ2-7,once,TRBD2,TRBV9,TGTGCCAGCTCCATGACTAGCGGGGTCTCCTACGAGCAGTACTTC,CASSMTSGVSYEQYF
TRBJ1-1,.,TRBD1,TRBV12-5,TGTGCTAGTGGTCCCTCCGGACAGGGGAGGACTGAAGCTTTCTTT,CASGPSGQGRTEAFF
TRBJ2-1,.,TRBD2,TRBV6-6,TGTGCCACCAAGGAAGTAGCGGGGGATGAGCAGTTCTTC,CATKEVAGDEQFF
TRBJ1-2,.,.,TRBV12-5,TGTGCTAGTGGTTTGGTTGGGCATGGGGGCTACACCTTC,CASGLVGHGGYTF
TRBJ2-2,.,.,TRBV4-2,TGTGCCAGCAGCGAGTTGCCCGGGGAGCTGTTTTTT,CASSELPGELFF
TRBJ2-1,.,TRBD1,TRBV6-6,TGTGCCAGCAGCACGACAGGGGGGGATGAGCAGTTCTTC,CASSTTGGDEQFF
TRBJ1-1,.,.,TRBV7-3,TGTGCCAGCAGCTTAAACCAGGGCCGAACTGAAGCTTTCTTT,CASSLNQGRTEAFF
TRBJ1-1,.,.,TRBV4-1,TGCGCCAGCAGCCAAGTTGGCAGGGGAAACACTGAAGCTTTCTTT,CASSQVGRGNTEAFF
TRBJ2-1,.,TRBD1,TRBV6-1,TGTGCCAGCAGTGAAACAGGGGTCAATGAGCAGTTCTTC,CASSETGVNEQFF
TRBJ2-1,.,TRBD2,TRBV6-4,TGTGCCAGCAGCCTTCTAGCGGGGGGATACAATGAGCAGTTCTTC,CASSLLAGGYNEQFF
TRBJ1-4,.,.,TRBV7-9,TGTGCCAGCAGCTTAGTTCGGGGAGCTAATGAAAAACTGTTTTTT,CASSLVRGANEKLFF
TRBJ2-1,.,TRBD2,TRBV18,TGTGCCAGCTCACGTCCGGGACTAGCGGGGGTCGAGCAGTTCTTC,CASSRPGLAGVEQFF
TRBJ2-3,.,.,TRBV7-2,TGTGCCAGCAGCGGCGAGGGCTACACAGATACGCAGTATTTT,CASSGEGYTDTQYF
TRBJ2-3,.,.,TRBV15,TGTGCCACCAGCAGAGATCACGACTACCGAATCACAGATACGCAGTATTTT,CATSRDHDYRITDTQYF
TRBJ2-7,few,.,TRBV5-1,TGCGCCAGCGCGTCCGCGTTTTCCTACGAGCAGTACTTC,CASASAFSYEQYF
TRBJ2-2,.,.,TRBV7-3,TGTGCCAGCAGCCACACGGCGGTGGCCGGGGAGCTGTTTTTT,CASSHTAVAGELFF
TRBJ2-1,few,TRBD2,TRBV7-9,TGTGCCAGCAGCCCAATGACTAGCGGATACTACAATGAGCAGTTCTTC,CASSPMTSGYYNEQFF
TRBJ1-2,.,TRBD1,TRBV2,TGTGCCAGCAGGCCGAAAGGGACAGTCGCCGGGGGCTACACCTTC,CASRPKGTVAGGYTF
TRBJ1-1,.,.,TRBV7-3,TGTGCCAGCAGCTTGACAGGGAACACTGAAGCTTTCTTT,CASSLTGNTEAFF
TRBJ1-4,once,.,TRBV4-1,TGCGCCAGCAGCCAAGTGCAGGGGTCGCCTTCGCAGCTATTT,CASSQVQGSPSQLF
TRBJ2-1,.,.,TRBV6-4,TGTGCCAGCAGCCGGGACTCTCTCTCCTACAATGAGCAGTTCTTC,CASSRDSLSYNEQFF
TRBJ2-7,.,.,TRBV6-5,TGTGCCAGCAGTTACTCGGGGACATTCTACGAGCAGTACTTC,CASSYSGTFYEQYF
TRBJ1-2,.,.,TRBV19,TGTGCCAGTACCCCGGTGGGAGGCTATGGCTACACCTTC,CASTPVGGYGYTF
TRBJ1-2,once,.,TRBV30,TGTGCCTGGAGCGCAGGGGTGGGAGGCTACACCTTC,CAWSAGVGGYTF
TRBJ2-7,.,.,TRBV12-5,TGTGCTAGTGGTCCTTCAGGTTTCTACGAGCAGTACTTC,CASGPSGFYEQYF
TRBJ2-7,once,TRBD1,TRBV7-9,TGTGCCAGCAGCTTAAGCCGACAGGGGGCGGGAGGCGAGCAGTACTTC,CASSLSRQGAGGEQYF
TRBJ2-1,.,TRBD1,TRBV7-6,TGTGCCAGCAGCTTAGCAGGGGGACAGGGGGCCTACAATGAGCAGTTCTTC,CASSLAGGQGAYNEQFF
TRBJ1-5,few,TRBD1,TRBV7-9,TGTGCCAGCAGCCCGGGACAGGGGAATCAGCCCCAGCATTTT,CASSPGQGNQPQHF
TRBJ2-7,.,TRBD2,TRBV6-5,TGTGCTAGCGGGAGCTCCTACGAGCAGTACTTC,CASGSSYEQYF
TRBJ2-7,.,.,TRBV7-2,TGTGCCAGCAGCTTATCGGAGGGGTGGTACGAGCAGTACTTC,CASSLSEGWYEQYF
TRBJ2-2,.,TRBD1,TRBV6-4,TGTGCCAGCAGTGACGGACAGGGGGCCGGGGAGCTGTTTTTT,CASSDGQGAGELFF
TRBJ2-5,.,TRBD1,TRBV9,TGTGCCAGCAGCGTAGCGGGCAGGGGGCAAGGAGAGACCCAGTACTTC,CASSVAGRGQGETQYF
TRBJ2-1,.,.,TRBV9,TGTGCCAGCAGCGTGGGGACTCAGACCATGGAGCAGTTCTTC,CASSVGTQTMEQFF
TRBJ2-7,.,.,TRBV21-1,TGTGCCAGCAGCAAAGGGGGGGGAAGGTCGTACGAGCAGTACTTC,CASSKGGGRSYEQYF
TRBJ1-1,few,.,TRBV7-2,TGTGCCAGCAGCTTATCCGGGATCACATTGGGGACTGAAGCTTTCTTT,CASSLSGITLGTEAFF
TRBJ2-1,.,TRBD1,TRBV7-3,TGTGCCAGCAGCCTCACGGGGAGGGGGACAGGGGATGAGCAGTTCTTC,CASSLTGRGTGDEQFF
TRBJ2-7,once,.,TRBV5-4,TGTGCCAGCAGCTTGCCCGGTTACGAGCAGTACTTC,CASSLPGYEQYF